This TCR beta chain was recorded in a study of cytomegalovirus exposure and HLA in healthy donors. Unrecorded immune exposures were likely, despite nominal health at sampling. The PCR was carried out with 60 Vbeta primers and 13 Jbeta primers. TCRdb keeps only in-frame clones here, not all; method: immunoSEQ multiplex PCR. The sample yields about 130,000 clones, roughly three quarters seen once. In its sample, this clone was seen a few times. Material: PBMCs. The receptor comes from a man aged 30 to 45 in good health and CMV-seronegative.

The CDR3 nucleotides are TGTGCCAGCAGGTCAAGAACAGGGAATGAGCAGTTCTTC. Translation: CASRSRTGNEQFF. The chain recombines TRBV6-5 with TRBJ2-1, with D possibly TRBD1 on 6 matching bases. The CDR3 sequence is 13 residues long. V lost 6 bases to trimming and J lost 7 bases, with 13 bases between them. Germline V lookup: CDR1 MNHEY, CDR2 SVGAGI.